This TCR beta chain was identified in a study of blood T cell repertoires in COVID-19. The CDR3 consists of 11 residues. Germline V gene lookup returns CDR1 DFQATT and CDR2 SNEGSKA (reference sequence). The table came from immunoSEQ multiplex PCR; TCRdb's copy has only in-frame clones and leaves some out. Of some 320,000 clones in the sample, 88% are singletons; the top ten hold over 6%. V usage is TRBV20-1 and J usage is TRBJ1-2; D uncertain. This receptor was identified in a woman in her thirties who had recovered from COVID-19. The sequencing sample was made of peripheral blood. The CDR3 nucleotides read TGCAGGGGGTCCATTGGGGAGGGCTACACCTTC. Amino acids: CRGSIGEGYTF.